The T cell receptor beta chain under discussion was sequenced for a study of cytomegalovirus exposure and HLA in healthy donors. General study findings and limits: An analysis was carried out later, and it reportedly showed fewer N-insertions in an Asian-associated ancestry cluster than the roughly 700-donor mean. Some V segments could not be told apart, so they were left out, TRBV6-2 and TRBV6-3 among them.

PCR employed 60 Vbeta and 13 Jbeta primers. The assay was immunoSEQ multiplex PCR, and TCRdb's table has in-frame clones only and misses some. Counted here are about 100,000 clones, 83% occurring once; the ten biggest clones make up 2.5% to 3%. Regarding this clone: Its antigen remains unknown. Germline and junction disagree at one end, which may indicate a read error.

This CDR3 contains 15 residues. The V gene's germline CDR1 is SEHNR and CDR2 FQNEAQ (reference sequence). The sequenced material came from PBMCs. This clonotype originated in a man aged 35 to 55 in good health and CMV-seronegative. This rearrangement joins TRBV7-9 to TRBJ2-7; 7 bases match TRBD2. CDR3 DNA: TGTTCCAGCAGCTATGCCGGGACTAACTCCTACGAGCAGTACTTC. Translated: CSSSYAGTNSYEQYF.